This is a list of T cell receptor beta chains from one sample in a study of T-cell reconstitution after alpha-beta-depleted transplantation in children. MiXCR, run by TCRdb on the PCR reads, gives a single entry per CDR3 protein. This table has hundreds of thousands of distinct CDR3 sequences, around 14% appearing once. This material consisted of PBMCs, taken before TCRalphabeta/CD19-depleted stem cell transplant. The receptors here all came from a girl under 10 years old with congenital amegakaryocytic thrombocytopenia, due to receive a stem cell transplant. Both conserved end residues are part of each CDR3. The order of the fields is clone size, D gene, V gene, J gene, CDR3 DNA, CDR3 protein. D genes are given only for firm matches. Clone size appears in some rows only: once, few, many, or a class for an expanded clone.

>few|NA|TRBV5-5|TRBJ2-3
TGTGCCAGCGCCCTACTAGGCGATGTTGTAGATACGCAGTATTTT
CASALLGDVVDTQYF
>many|NA|TRBV20-1|TRBJ1-1
TGCAGTGCTAGAGCGGTGTTGGGGACTGAAGCTTTCTTT
CSARAVLGTEAFF
>NA|NA|TRBV4-1|TRBJ2-1
TGCGCCAGCAGCCAAGACGGGGGACAGCCGTTCTTC
CASSQDGGQPFF
>few|TRBD2|TRBV27|TRBJ2-2
TGTGCCAGCAGTTTTTGGCAGGGCAGACTAGCGGGAAATAACACCGGGGAGCTGTTTTTT
CASSFWQGRLAGNNTGELFF
>few|TRBD1|TRBV7-9|TRBJ2-2
TGTGCCAGCAACGGGGGTGGGACAGGAAACACCGGGGAGCTGTTTTTT
CASNGGGTGNTGELFF
>NA|TRBD2|TRBV29-1|TRBJ2-3
TGCAGTGTGATAGGGCGGGGCCCCCTTACCGCGGGAGTTATAGATACGCAGTATTTT
CSVIGRGPLTAGVIDTQYF
>few|NA|TRBV25-1|TRBJ1-1
TGTGCCAGCACCCCTCCAGGTAACACTGAAGCTTTCTTT
CASTPPGNTEAFF
>many|NA|TRBV12-3/TRBV12-4|TRBJ2-3
TGTGCCAGCAGTTTTATTGAGAGGGTCTGGCGCAAAGATACGCAGTATTTT
CASSFIERVWRKDTQYF
>NA|TRBD2|TRBV20-1|TRBJ2-7
TGCAGTGCTAGAGATCCCCGGGGGGCTAGCGGGACCTACGAGCAGTACTTC
CSARDPRGASGTYEQYF
>many|NA|TRBV29-1|TRBJ1-1
TGCAGCGGCGACACTGAAGCTTTCTTT
CSGDTEAFF
>few|NA|TRBV12-3/TRBV12-4|TRBJ2-7
TGTGCCAGCACACTATCTACTAGAAACGAGCAGTACTTC
CASTLSTRNEQYF
>NA|NA|TRBV5-1|TRBJ2-7
TGCGCCAGCAGCTTGGACCCAGTCTGGAGCTCCGAGCAGTACTTC
CASSLDPVWSSEQYF
>many|TRBD1|TRBV15|TRBJ1-4
TGTGCCACCAGCAGAGGGGACAGGGCTTTGAGGGAACTGTTTTTT
CATSRGDRALRELFF
>many|NA|TRBV20-1|TRBJ2-3
TGCAGTGCTGAGACCGGCACAGATACGCAGTATTTT
CSAETGTDTQYF
>once|TRBD2|TRBV12-3/TRBV12-4|TRBJ2-2
TGTGCCAGCAGTTTACTGGGACTAGCGGTAACCGGGGAGCTGTTTTTT
CASSLLGLAVTGELFF
>NA|NA|TRBV10-2|TRBJ2-3
TGCGCCAGCAGCGCCCCAACCTTGCACCTTCCCACAGATACGCAGTATTTT
CASSAPTLHLPTDTQYF
>many|NA|TRBV10-3|TRBJ2-2
TGTGCCATCAGTGATTACCGGGACCAGGAGCGGGAGCTGTTTTTT
CAISDYRDQERELFF
>NA|NA|TRBV10-3|TRBJ2-7
TGTGCCATCAACACCCCGGATAGAGGATACGAGCAGTACTTC
CAINTPDRGYEQYF
>many|NA|TRBV29-1|TRBJ1-1
TGCAGCGTCGCAAACAGGGACTTTTCTGAAGCTTTCTTT
CSVANRDFSEAFF
>many|NA|TRBV7-3|TRBJ2-2
TGTGCCAGCAGCTTAATTGGGGGGGCGGACCGGCGGGAGCTGTTTTTT
CASSLIGGADRRELFF
>many|NA|TRBV20-1|TRBJ1-2
TGCAGTGCTAGAGAGGGGCTCATCTATGGCTACACCTTC
CSAREGLIYGYTF
>NA|TRBD2|TRBV29-1|TRBJ2-1
TGCAGCGTTGACCCCACCCTTTCCACTAGCGGGAACGATGAGCAGTTCTTC
CSVDPTLSTSGNDEQFF
>many|NA|TRBV12-3/TRBV12-4|TRBJ2-2
TGTGCCAGCAGTCCCCGGCCGGCTTCTGGGGAGCTGTTTTTT
CASSPRPASGELFF
>many|NA|TRBV7-9|TRBJ1-1
TGTGCCAGCAGCTTAGCACTCGGGGGAGGTACTGAAGCTTTCTTT
CASSLALGGGTEAFF
>many|NA|TRBV3-1|TRBJ1-1
TGTGCCAGCAGCCAAACACAGGGAAGTCAAGCTTTCTTT
CASSQTQGSQAFF
>few|TRBD2|TRBV9|TRBJ2-1
TGTGCCAGCAGCGTAGATCGTCAACTAGCGGGGCCCTACAATGAGCAGTTCTTC
CASSVDRQLAGPYNEQFF
>NA|NA|TRBV20-1|TRBJ2-4
TGCAGTGCTAGAGATCCCGGGGGACATGACATTCAGTACTTC
CSARDPGGHDIQYF
>NA|NA|TRBV5-1|TRBJ1-2
TGCGCCAACAGCTTACTACAGGGTCAGGATGGCTACACCTTC
CANSLLQGQDGYTF
>few|NA|TRBV5-1|TRBJ2-1
TGCGCCAGCAGCTGGGGGACCTCGAGGACTGAGCAGTTCTTC
CASSWGTSRTEQFF
>NA|NA|TRBV12-3/TRBV12-4|TRBJ1-1
TGTGCCAGCAAAGACGGCCCGAACACTGAAGCTTTCTTT
CASKDGPNTEAFF
>NA|NA|TRBV20-1|TRBJ2-5
TGCAGTGCTAGATCTTCGGGGTTGGGAGAGACCCAGTACTTC
CSARSSGLGETQYF
>many|NA|TRBV5-1|TRBJ2-5
NA
CASILEPLGTQYF
>NA|NA|TRBV10-3|TRBJ2-7
TGTGCCATCGGGGGGTTTTCATCCTACGAGCAGTACTTC
CAIGGFSSYEQYF
>few|NA|TRBV5-1|TRBJ2-2
TGCGCCAGCAGCTTGACTCAGGGGCGGCTAAACACCGGGGAGCTGTTTTTT
CASSLTQGRLNTGELFF
>many|TRBD2|TRBV15|TRBJ2-1
TGTGCCACCAGCAGAATGACTAGCGCTACATACAATGAGCAGTTCTTC
CATSRMTSATYNEQFF
>few|TRBD1|TRBV7-8|TRBJ2-1
TGTGCCAGCAGACATCAGGGGGCGTATGAGCAGTTCTTC
CASRHQGAYEQFF
>many|NA|TRBV21-1|TRBJ2-1
TGTGCCAGCAGCAAAAGCCCGGATTATCCTTCCAATGAGCAGTTCTTC
CASSKSPDYPSNEQFF
>NA|TRBD1|TRBV5-1|TRBJ2-4
TGCGCCAGCAAAAACTCGGGACAGGAAAACATTCAGTACTTC
CASKNSGQENIQYF
>many|NA|TRBV10-3|TRBJ2-3
TGTGCCATCAAGCGTACGCAGTATTTT
CAIKRTQYF
>NA|NA|TRBV11-2|TRBJ2-1
TGTGCCAGCAGCTTAGACTCGGGGTTCAATGAGCAGTTCTTC
CASSLDSGFNEQFF
>few|TRBD2|TRBV5-4|TRBJ2-2
TGTGCCAGCAGCTTAGTTCCGGGACTAGCGGGGGGGAACACCGGGGAGCTGTTTTTT
CASSLVPGLAGGNTGELFF
>few|TRBD2|TRBV7-7|TRBJ2-2
TGTGCCAGCAGCTTAGGACTAGCGGGGTCGAACACCGGGGAGCTGTTTTTT
CASSLGLAGSNTGELFF